This note documents a single TCR beta chain sequence. Under the authors' procedure: From reference gene primer amplification, estimates of nucleated cell counts were derived. TCRdb's copy holds only in-frame clones and misses some; the assay was immunoSEQ multiplex PCR. The DNA gave D and trimming, while V, J and clone size come from that table. This sample has more than 100,000 clones, with roughly 90% found just once. The data are from a study of blood T cell repertoires in COVID-19. Study in general: Acute and convalescent COVID-19 samples came from the United States, Italy and Spain. PBMCs, B-cell-depleted T cells, or T cells provided the cDNA or gDNA that made up the material.

CDR3 length equals 16 residues. Germline V gives CDR1 MRHNA, CDR2 SNTAGT. Trimming cost V 3 bases and J 4 bases, with 18 bases left between them. The specimen was peripheral blood. This chain joins TRBV6-4 and TRBJ1-2; possibly TRBD1 for D (5 bases). The clonotype comes from a man aged 65 to 85 with active COVID-19. The CDR3 DNA is TGTGCCAGCAGTGAAGGGGCAGCCCCGTACCTCTATGGCTACACCTTC. As protein: CASSEGAAPYLYGYTF.